The entry that follows covers one T cell receptor (beta chain) sequence. Its specificity is unknown. These data come from a study of cytomegalovirus exposure and HLA in healthy donors. Whole-study findings and limits: Diagnosis of cytomegalovirus status made by the classifier reportedly showed high specificity and sensitivity. Most TCR sequences were uncommon, yet certain public TCRs appeared in many donors.

Here immunoSEQ multiplex PCR was the method, and the copy in TCRdb shows in-frame clones only, minus some. The sample contains around 66,000 clones, around 97% of which appear only once. Germline V gene data show CDR1 as MNHEY and CDR2 as SMNVEV (reference sequence). Trimming cost V 6 bases and J 0 bases, with 15 bases left between them. This CDR3 is built from 16 residues. The receptor was derived from a young woman in good health and CMV-seropositive. The chain joins TRBV27 to TRBJ1-3; D is possibly TRBD1 (6 bases). Source material: PBMCs. In nucleotides, the CDR3 is TGTGCCAGCAGGCCGACAGGTTTTACCTCTGGAAACACCATATATTTT. Protein: CASRPTGFTSGNTIYF.